This T cell receptor beta chain was sequenced in a study of T cell repertoires and HLA-DP antigens. Details on this clone: The antigen is undetermined.

Pre-culture CD4+ samples were sequenced deeply, targeting about 200,000 T cell genomes. Data came from immunoSEQ multiplex PCR; TCRdb stores just in-frame clones and leaves some out. The table includes about 120,000 clones, around 92% detected once. CDR3 length: 16 residues. Per the germline V gene, CDR1 is MDHEN and CDR2 is SYDVKM. Losses at the gene ends were 4 bases for V and 3 bases for J; bases not matched to a gene: 9. The TCR comes from a woman aged 18-30 years in good health and CMV-seronegative. Sequencing was performed on CD4+ T cells from PBMCs. The V call is TRBV28, the J call TRBJ2-1; TRBD2 agrees at 7 bases. The CDR3 bases are TGTGCCAGCAGTTCTCGTCTAGCGGAGCACTACAATGAGCAGTTCTTC. It encodes CASSSRLAEHYNEQFF.